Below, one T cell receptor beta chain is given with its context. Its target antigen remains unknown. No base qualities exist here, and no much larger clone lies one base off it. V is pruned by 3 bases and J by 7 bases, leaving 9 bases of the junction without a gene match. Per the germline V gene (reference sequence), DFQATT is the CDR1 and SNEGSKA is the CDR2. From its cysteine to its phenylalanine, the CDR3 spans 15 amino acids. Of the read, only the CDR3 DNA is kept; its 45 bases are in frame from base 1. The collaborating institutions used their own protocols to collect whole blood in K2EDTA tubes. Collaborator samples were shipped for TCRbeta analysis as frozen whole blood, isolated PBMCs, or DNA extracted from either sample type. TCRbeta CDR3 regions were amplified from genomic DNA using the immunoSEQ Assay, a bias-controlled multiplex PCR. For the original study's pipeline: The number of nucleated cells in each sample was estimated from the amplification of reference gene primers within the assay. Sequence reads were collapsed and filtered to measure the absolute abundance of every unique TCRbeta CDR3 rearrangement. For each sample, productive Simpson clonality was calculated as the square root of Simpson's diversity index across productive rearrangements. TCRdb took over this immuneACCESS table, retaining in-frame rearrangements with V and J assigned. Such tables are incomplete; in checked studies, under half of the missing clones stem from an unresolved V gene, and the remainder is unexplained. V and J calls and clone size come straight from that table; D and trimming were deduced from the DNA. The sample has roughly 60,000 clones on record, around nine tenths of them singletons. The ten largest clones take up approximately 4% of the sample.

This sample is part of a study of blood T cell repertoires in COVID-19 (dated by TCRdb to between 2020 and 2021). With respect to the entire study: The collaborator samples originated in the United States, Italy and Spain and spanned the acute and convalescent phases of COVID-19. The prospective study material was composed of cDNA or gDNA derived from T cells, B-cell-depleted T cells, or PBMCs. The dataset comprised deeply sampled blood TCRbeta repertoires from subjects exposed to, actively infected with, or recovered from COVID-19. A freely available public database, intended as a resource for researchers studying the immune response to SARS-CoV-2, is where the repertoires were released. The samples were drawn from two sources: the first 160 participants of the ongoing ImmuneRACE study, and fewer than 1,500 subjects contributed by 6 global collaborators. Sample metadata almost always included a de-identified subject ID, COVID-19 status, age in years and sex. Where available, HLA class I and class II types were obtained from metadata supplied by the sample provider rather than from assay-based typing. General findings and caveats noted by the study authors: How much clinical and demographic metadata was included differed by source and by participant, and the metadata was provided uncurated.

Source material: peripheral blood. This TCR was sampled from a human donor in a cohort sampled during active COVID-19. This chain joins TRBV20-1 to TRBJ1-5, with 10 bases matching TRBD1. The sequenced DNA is TGCAGTGCTAGTGAGACAGGGGGCGCTGGGCAGCCCCAGCATTTT. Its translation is CSASETGGAGQPQHF.